This note documents a single T cell receptor (beta chain) sequence. An amount of RNA that ranged from roughly 0.5 to 1 ug was reverse transcribed with random hexamers. TCRdb re-derived calls from the immunoSEQ multiplex PCR reads in MiXCR, one entry per CDR3 protein. The sample has fewer than 350,000 distinct CDR3 sequences; 92% are singletons. The sample originates from a study of CD8 T cells in Susac syndrome. Germline CDR1 and CDR2: GTSNPN and SVGIG (reference sequence). V lost 3 bases, J lost 1 base, and 9 bases lay in between. This CDR3 is built from 13 residues. The source of this sequence is a human donor with multiple sclerosis. The sample taken for sequencing was CD4+ T cells from PBMCs. The rearrangement links TRBV30 to TRBJ2-5, with D hard to call. CDR3: CAWRRPSQETQYF. The CDR3 DNA reads TGTGCCTGGAGGAGGCCGTCCCAAGAGACCCAGTACTTC.